In this sample, the clone carrying this T cell receptor (beta chain) turned up a few times. What it binds is not known. Via MiXCR, TCRdb re-called the reads, giving one row per CDR3 protein. The sample shows roughly 310,000 distinct CDR3 sequences, about 29% of them seen only once. The data originate from a study of T cell repertoires in cytomegalovirus infection. V dropped 5 bases and J dropped 5 bases, with 24 bases sitting between them. The CDR3 extends over 17 amino acids. Material: cultured PBMCs, obtained from culture after CMV antigen stimulation. The sequence was obtained from a human donor in good health (CMV status not recorded). Some clones in this sample may be carry-over from other donors' samples. The chain joins TRBV23-1 to TRBJ1-2, with D perhaps matching TRBD1 (5 bases). TRBV23-1 is recorded as an ORF, its role being uncertain. The CDR3 sequence is CASSFFRDEWAGYGYTF. The DNA of the CDR3 is TGCGCCAGCAGTTTCTTCCGGGACGAATGGGCTGGTTATGGCTACACCTTC.